The rows below give T cell receptor beta chains drawn from one sample of a study of T-cell memory formation after mild COVID-19. From the 5' RACE reads, TCRdb called clonotypes with MiXCR, one entry per CDR3 protein. The sample carries about 160,000 distinct CDR3 sequences, 30% to 35% recorded once. Sample: PBMCs or a T cell subset sorted from them (not recorded which). The receptors stem from an adult woman who had mild COVID-19 (a few samples of this study predate the infection). Cell type and time point are not known. The CDR3 runs from the conserved cysteine through the conserved F or W. The D gene is left open where the match is weak. Rows give clone size only sometimes, using once, few, many, or a class for an expanded clone.

V gene: TRBV18
clone size: .
J gene: TRBJ1-1
D gene: .
CDR3 DNA: TGTGCCAGCTCACCAAACGACGGGGGCACTGAAGCTTTCTTT
CDR3 protein: CASSPNDGGTEAFF

V gene: TRBV7-2
clone size: .
J gene: TRBJ2-5
D gene: TRBD1
CDR3 DNA: TGTGCCAGCAGCAAAGAACCGACAGGGGCGGCGGGGACCCAGTACTTC
CDR3 protein: CASSKEPTGAAGTQYF

V gene: TRBV15
clone size: .
J gene: TRBJ2-5
D gene: .
CDR3 DNA: TGTTCCACCAGCCGAGGAACCAGAGAGACCCAGTACTTC
CDR3 protein: CSTSRGTRETQYF

V gene: TRBV7-6
clone size: few
J gene: TRBJ1-1
D gene: TRBD1
CDR3 DNA: TGTGCCAGCAGCTCCGCGACAGGGAGCCCTGAAGCTTTCTTT
CDR3 protein: CASSSATGSPEAFF

V gene: TRBV5-1
clone size: once
J gene: TRBJ2-1
D gene: .
CDR3 DNA: TGCGCCAGCAGCTATTACGGAGGGGCCTACAATGAGCAGTTCTTC
CDR3 protein: CASSYYGGAYNEQFF

V gene: TRBV27
clone size: .
J gene: TRBJ2-7
D gene: TRBD1
CDR3 DNA: TGTGCCAGCAGTTCCCGAGGGACAGGTTCCTACGAGCAGTACTTC
CDR3 protein: CASSSRGTGSYEQYF

V gene: TRBV29-1
clone size: .
J gene: TRBJ2-7
D gene: .
CDR3 DNA: TGCAGCGCCTCACGTGGACCCTACGAGCAGTACTTC
CDR3 protein: CSASRGPYEQYF

V gene: TRBV5-1
clone size: few
J gene: TRBJ1-5
D gene: .
CDR3 DNA: TGCGCCAGCAGCGAGGGCGGCAATCAGCCCCAGCATTTT
CDR3 protein: CASSEGGNQPQHF

V gene: TRBV5-1
clone size: .
J gene: TRBJ2-5
D gene: .
CDR3 DNA: TGCGCCAGCAGCTTGGCCGAGCGGGGAGGGGGAGAGACCCAGTACTTC
CDR3 protein: CASSLAERGGGETQYF

V gene: TRBV5-4
clone size: few
J gene: TRBJ2-1
D gene: .
CDR3 DNA: TGTGCCAGCAGCTTGGCCCGGGACGCTTACAATGAGCAGTTCTTC
CDR3 protein: CASSLARDAYNEQFF

V gene: TRBV20-1
clone size: few
J gene: TRBJ1-1
D gene: .
CDR3 DNA: TGCAGTGCTAGAGAAAAACCGTTGAACACTGAAGCTTTCTTT
CDR3 protein: CSAREKPLNTEAFF

V gene: TRBV5-1
clone size: few
J gene: TRBJ2-4
D gene: .
CDR3 DNA: TGCGCCAGCAGCTCGAACTCAGGGAACATTCAGTACTTC
CDR3 protein: CASSSNSGNIQYF

V gene: TRBV21-1
clone size: .
J gene: TRBJ2-6
D gene: .
CDR3 DNA: TGTGCCAGCCTCCGAGGGGCCAACGTCCTGACTTTC
CDR3 protein: CASLRGANVLTF

V gene: TRBV6-5
clone size: few
J gene: TRBJ2-3
D gene: .
CDR3 DNA: TGTGCCAGCAGTTACAGGGGTAGCACAGATACGCAGTATTTT
CDR3 protein: CASSYRGSTDTQYF

V gene: TRBV7-3
clone size: .
J gene: TRBJ1-2
D gene: .
CDR3 DNA: TGTGCCAGCAGCTTATTGCCGACCTATGGCTACACCTTC
CDR3 protein: CASSLLPTYGYTF

V gene: TRBV7-2
clone size: few
J gene: TRBJ2-1
D gene: .
CDR3 DNA: TGTGCCAGCAGCGCGGCCGAGTGGAAAAAAGGTGAGCAGTTCTTC
CDR3 protein: CASSAAEWKKGEQFF

V gene: TRBV7-6
clone size: .
J gene: TRBJ2-2
D gene: .
CDR3 DNA: TGTGCCAGCACCCATGGACAGGGAGGGACCGGGGAGCTGTTTTTT
CDR3 protein: CASTHGQGGTGELFF

V gene: TRBV24-1
clone size: .
J gene: TRBJ2-7
D gene: TRBD2
CDR3 DNA: TGTGCCACCAGTGATCCTAGCGGGGCTTGGTACGAGCAGTACTTC
CDR3 protein: CATSDPSGAWYEQYF

V gene: TRBV18
clone size: few
J gene: TRBJ2-5
D gene: .
CDR3 DNA: TGTGCCAGCTCCATTGCAGAGACCCAGTACTTC
CDR3 protein: CASSIAETQYF

V gene: TRBV29-1
clone size: few
J gene: TRBJ2-1
D gene: .
CDR3 DNA: TGCAGCGTTGCAGGGGAGGGCTCCTACAATGAGCAGTTCTTC
CDR3 protein: CSVAGEGSYNEQFF

V gene: TRBV7-8
clone size: few
J gene: TRBJ1-2
D gene: .
CDR3 DNA: TGTGCCAGCAGCCCTGAGGGGGATTATGGCTACACCTTC
CDR3 protein: CASSPEGDYGYTF

V gene: TRBV20-1
clone size: .
J gene: TRBJ1-2
D gene: .
CDR3 DNA: TGCAGTGCTAGAGATTTTGGGACGGGGAACTATGGCTACACCTTC
CDR3 protein: CSARDFGTGNYGYTF

V gene: TRBV3-1
clone size: .
J gene: TRBJ2-7
D gene: TRBD1
CDR3 DNA: TGTGCCAGCAGCCAGACAGGGTACCACGAGCAGTACTTC
CDR3 protein: CASSQTGYHEQYF

V gene: TRBV5-1
clone size: few
J gene: TRBJ2-2
D gene: .
CDR3 DNA: TGCGCCAGCAGCTTGGAGCTCACTAACACCGGGGAGCTGTTTTTT
CDR3 protein: CASSLELTNTGELFF

V gene: TRBV19
clone size: .
J gene: TRBJ2-7
D gene: .
CDR3 DNA: TGTGCCAGTAGTATTACCCAGAACCTACGAGAGCAGTACTTC
CDR3 protein: CASSITQNLREQYF

V gene: TRBV10-3
clone size: .
J gene: TRBJ2-5
D gene: .
CDR3 DNA: TGTGCCATCAGTCAAAGGGCAGACCAAGAGACCCAGTACTTC
CDR3 protein: CAISQRADQETQYF

V gene: TRBV6-2/TRBV6-3
clone size: .
J gene: TRBJ2-3
D gene: .
CDR3 DNA: TGTGCCAGCAGTTTACCGACTAGTGTGGTGACAGATACGCAGTATTTT
CDR3 protein: CASSLPTSVVTDTQYF

V gene: TRBV7-9
clone size: few
J gene: TRBJ2-3
D gene: .
CDR3 DNA: TGTGCCAGCAGTGTGACAGGGAGGAATACGCAGTATTTT
CDR3 protein: CASSVTGRNTQYF

V gene: TRBV20-1
clone size: .
J gene: TRBJ1-2
D gene: TRBD1
CDR3 DNA: TGCAGTGCTACCGGACAGGGGGCGGGAGGCTACACCTTC
CDR3 protein: CSATGQGAGGYTF

V gene: TRBV5-1
clone size: few
J gene: TRBJ2-3
D gene: TRBD2
CDR3 DNA: TGCGCCAGCAGCGGGGGTAGCGGGAGAGCGGCAGATACGCAGTATTTT
CDR3 protein: CASSGGSGRAADTQYF

V gene: TRBV7-8
clone size: .
J gene: TRBJ1-5
D gene: .
CDR3 DNA: TGTGCCAGCAGCCCGGTCCCCAATCAGCCCCAGCATTTT
CDR3 protein: CASSPVPNQPQHF

V gene: TRBV23-1
clone size: few
J gene: TRBJ2-7
D gene: .
CDR3 DNA: TGCGCCAGCAGGCGGGTGTATCCTGAGTACTTC
CDR3 protein: CASRRVYPEYF

V gene: TRBV7-3
clone size: .
J gene: TRBJ2-5
D gene: .
CDR3 DNA: TGTGCCAGCAGCCCGACTAGTAAAGAGACCCAGTACTTC
CDR3 protein: CASSPTSKETQYF

V gene: TRBV2
clone size: .
J gene: TRBJ1-2
D gene: .
CDR3 DNA: TGTGCCAAGCAACGACAGGCCCCCTTAGTCGGCTACACCTTC
CDR3 protein: CAKQRQAPLVGYTF

V gene: TRBV12-3/TRBV12-4
clone size: .
J gene: TRBJ2-1
D gene: .
CDR3 DNA: TGTGCCAGCAAGATGAGCTCCTACAATGAGCAGTTCTTC
CDR3 protein: CASKMSSYNEQFF

V gene: TRBV5-1
clone size: many
J gene: TRBJ1-2
D gene: TRBD1
CDR3 DNA: TGCGCCAGCAGCCCGACAGGGTGGTCTCCTAACTATGGCTACACCTTC
CDR3 protein: CASSPTGWSPNYGYTF

V gene: TRBV9
clone size: few
J gene: TRBJ2-7
D gene: .
CDR3 DNA: TGTGCCAGCAGCGTAGGGACTACCAACTACGAGCAGTACTTC
CDR3 protein: CASSVGTTNYEQYF

V gene: TRBV6-5
clone size: .
J gene: TRBJ2-3
D gene: TRBD2
CDR3 DNA: TGTGCCAGCAGGCCCCCGGGACTAGCGGGAAGAAATACGCAGTATTTT
CDR3 protein: CASRPPGLAGRNTQYF

V gene: TRBV7-2
clone size: .
J gene: TRBJ2-5
D gene: TRBD2
CDR3 DNA: TGTGCCAGCAGCGACGTCTCCGGGACTAGCAGGGAGACCCAGTACTTC
CDR3 protein: CASSDVSGTSRETQYF

V gene: TRBV24-1
clone size: few
J gene: TRBJ2-7
D gene: .
CDR3 DNA: TGTGCCACCAGTAGGGCTGGTTCTAGCTCCTACGAGCAGTACTTC
CDR3 protein: CATSRAGSSSYEQYF

V gene: TRBV18
clone size: .
J gene: TRBJ1-1
D gene: .
CDR3 DNA: TGTGCCAGCTCACCATTCAAGCTGAACACTGAAGCTTTCTTT
CDR3 protein: CASSPFKLNTEAFF

V gene: TRBV12-5
clone size: .
J gene: TRBJ2-1
D gene: TRBD2
CDR3 DNA: TGTGCTAGTGCGATAGCGGGAGGGGGAAGTTACAATGAGCAGTTCTTC
CDR3 protein: CASAIAGGGSYNEQFF

V gene: TRBV11-2
clone size: .
J gene: TRBJ1-2
D gene: .
CDR3 DNA: TGTGCCAGCAGCTTAGGTTCCAGGAACTATGGCTACACCTTC
CDR3 protein: CASSLGSRNYGYTF

V gene: TRBV28
clone size: .
J gene: TRBJ1-5
D gene: .
CDR3 DNA: TGTGCCAGCAGACAGGGTAGCAATCAGCCCCAGCATTTT
CDR3 protein: CASRQGSNQPQHF

V gene: TRBV5-6
clone size: .
J gene: TRBJ2-5
D gene: TRBD2
CDR3 DNA: TGTGCCAGCAGCTTAGGGGGACTAGCGGGAGCCCCAGGAGGTGCCCAGTACTTC
CDR3 protein: CASSLGGLAGAPGGAQYF

V gene: TRBV18
clone size: few
J gene: TRBJ1-3
D gene: .
CDR3 DNA: TGTGCCAGCTCACCCCGCACCTTTGGAAACACCATATATTTT
CDR3 protein: CASSPRTFGNTIYF

V gene: TRBV7-8
clone size: .
J gene: TRBJ2-7
D gene: .
CDR3 DNA: TGTGCCAGCAGCTCGCCGATTAGAAATACCTACGAGCAGTACTTC
CDR3 protein: CASSSPIRNTYEQYF

V gene: TRBV25-1
clone size: few
J gene: TRBJ2-7
D gene: .
CDR3 DNA: TGTGCCAGCAGTGAATTCGCCCGACAGGAGCAGTACTTC
CDR3 protein: CASSEFARQEQYF

V gene: TRBV5-1
clone size: .
J gene: TRBJ2-7
D gene: .
CDR3 DNA: TGCGCCAGCAGCTGGGTGGAGGCCTACGAGCAGTACTTC
CDR3 protein: CASSWVEAYEQYF

V gene: TRBV11-1
clone size: few
J gene: TRBJ2-2
D gene: TRBD1
CDR3 DNA: TGTGCCAGCAGTCGCCGGGACAGGGGATCCGGGGAGCTGTTTTTT
CDR3 protein: CASSRRDRGSGELFF

V gene: TRBV3-1
clone size: many
J gene: TRBJ1-2
D gene: .
CDR3 DNA: TGTGCCAGCAGCCGGACAGCCCATGCGGGATCCTATGGCTACACCTTC
CDR3 protein: CASSRTAHAGSYGYTF

V gene: TRBV28
clone size: .
J gene: TRBJ1-1
D gene: .
CDR3 DNA: TGTGCCAGCAGTTTGCTCGTTCCCCAGGACACTGAAGCTTTCTTT
CDR3 protein: CASSLLVPQDTEAFF

V gene: TRBV3-1
clone size: few
J gene: TRBJ2-7
D gene: TRBD2
CDR3 DNA: TGTGCCAGCAGCCAACGGGGGGATGTACACTTC
CDR3 protein: CASSQRGDVHF